These T cell receptor beta chains were read from a single sample in a study of CD8 T cells in ankylosing spondylitis. TCRdb reanalysed the 5' RACE reads using MiXCR and keeps one entry per CDR3 protein. This sample yields 200,000 to 250,000 distinct CDR3 sequences, of which about 10% are seen a single time; 6.8% belongs to the top ten. Sample: blood, either unsorted or a sorted T cell fraction (not recorded which). Receptors originate from a male donor with ankylosing spondylitis or in good health (not recorded which). CDR3s include the opening cysteine and the closing phenylalanine or tryptophan. The order of the fields is V gene, clone size, D gene, J gene, CDR3 DNA, CDR3 protein. D genes are given only for firm matches. Clone size is shown for a subset of rows, as once, few, many or a class of expanded clone.

v_call: TRBV10-3
clone_size: many
d_call: .
j_call: TRBJ2-3
cdr3_nt: TGTGCCATCAGTGAGTCGGAGGGGGGAACCCCAGATACGCAGTATTTT
cdr3_aa: CAISESEGGTPDTQYF

v_call: TRBV11-2
clone_size: many
d_call: .
j_call: TRBJ1-1
cdr3_nt: TGTGCCAGCAGCTTAGTTCGGACGCTGGGGGCAGCTTTCTTT
cdr3_aa: CASSLVRTLGAAFF

v_call: TRBV5-1
clone_size: many
d_call: .
j_call: TRBJ2-7
cdr3_nt: TGCGCCAGCAGCTTGGCCATTCGGGGCGAGCAGTACTTC
cdr3_aa: CASSLAIRGEQYF

v_call: TRBV20-1
clone_size: many
d_call: TRBD2
j_call: TRBJ2-1
cdr3_nt: TGCAGTGCCTCCCAGGTGGCGGGGGTTTCCTACAATGAGCAGTTCTTC
cdr3_aa: CSASQVAGVSYNEQFF

v_call: TRBV5-1
clone_size: many
d_call: .
j_call: TRBJ2-3
cdr3_nt: TGCGCCAGCAGCGGGACTTTAGATACGCAGTATTTT
cdr3_aa: CASSGTLDTQYF

v_call: TRBV6-5
clone_size: .
d_call: .
j_call: TRBJ1-1
cdr3_nt: TGTGCCAGCAGTTACTATCCTGCGGGACGGACTGAAGCTTTCTTT
cdr3_aa: CASSYYPAGRTEAFF

v_call: TRBV5-1
clone_size: many
d_call: .
j_call: TRBJ2-1
cdr3_nt: TGCGCCAGCAGTTACGGGCCCGAGTACAATGAGCAGTTCTTC
cdr3_aa: CASSYGPEYNEQFF

v_call: TRBV5-1
clone_size: few
d_call: .
j_call: TRBJ1-5
cdr3_nt: TGCGCCAGCAGCGTGGGCGAACATCAGCCCCAGCATTTT
cdr3_aa: CASSVGEHQPQHF

v_call: TRBV10-2
clone_size: many
d_call: .
j_call: TRBJ1-5
cdr3_nt: TGCGCCAGCAGTGAGGGCAATCAGCCCCAGCATTTT
cdr3_aa: CASSEGNQPQHF

v_call: TRBV7-3
clone_size: many
d_call: .
j_call: TRBJ2-1
cdr3_nt: TGTGCCAGCAGCATGAACTACAATGAGCAGTTCTTC
cdr3_aa: CASSMNYNEQFF

v_call: TRBV7-9
clone_size: .
d_call: .
j_call: TRBJ2-7
cdr3_nt: TGTGCCACCGGGCCCTACGAGCAGTACTTC
cdr3_aa: CATGPYEQYF

v_call: TRBV20-1
clone_size: many
d_call: .
j_call: TRBJ1-6
cdr3_nt: TGCAGTGCTAGAGCAGGGAGAGGTTCACCCCTCCACTTT
cdr3_aa: CSARAGRGSPLHF

v_call: TRBV12-3/TRBV12-4
clone_size: many
d_call: .
j_call: TRBJ2-7
cdr3_nt: TGTGCCAGCAGTCCCCTCCCGGGGGGCAACGAGCAGTACTTC
cdr3_aa: CASSPLPGGNEQYF

v_call: TRBV10-2
clone_size: many
d_call: TRBD2
j_call: TRBJ2-1
cdr3_nt: TGCGCCAGCATTGCTAGCGGGACCTACAATGAGCAGTTCTTC
cdr3_aa: CASIASGTYNEQFF

v_call: TRBV6-4
clone_size: many
d_call: TRBD1
j_call: TRBJ2-1
cdr3_nt: TGTGCCAGCAGTGACGGGGACAGGGAATACAATGAGCAGTTCTTC
cdr3_aa: CASSDGDREYNEQFF

v_call: TRBV7-3
clone_size: many
d_call: .
j_call: TRBJ2-3
cdr3_nt: TGTGCCAGCAGCTTAATAGGGGCCAGCACAGATACGCAGTATTTT
cdr3_aa: CASSLIGASTDTQYF

v_call: TRBV29-1
clone_size: .
d_call: .
j_call: TRBJ2-5
cdr3_nt: TGCAGCGTTGAACCTATGGGGCCGGGACAGACCCAGTACTTC
cdr3_aa: CSVEPMGPGQTQYF

v_call: TRBV4-1
clone_size: many
d_call: .
j_call: TRBJ1-4
cdr3_nt: TGCGCCAGCAGCCAAGCCGGGACGAAAGAAAAACTGTTTTTT
cdr3_aa: CASSQAGTKEKLFF

v_call: TRBV9
clone_size: few
d_call: TRBD1
j_call: TRBJ1-5
cdr3_nt: TGTGCCAGCAGCGCAGGGGGACCCAATCAGCCCCAGCATTTT
cdr3_aa: CASSAGGPNQPQHF

v_call: TRBV10-1
clone_size: many
d_call: TRBD2
j_call: TRBJ2-1
cdr3_nt: TGCGCCAGCCGGGCTGGTAGCGGGGAGCAGTTCTTC
cdr3_aa: CASRAGSGEQFF

v_call: TRBV4-1
clone_size: many
d_call: .
j_call: TRBJ2-7
cdr3_nt: TGCGCCAGCAGCCCGCCCGGGAAGACCTACGAGCAGTACTTC
cdr3_aa: CASSPPGKTYEQYF

v_call: TRBV5-6
clone_size: many
d_call: .
j_call: TRBJ1-2
cdr3_nt: TGTGCCAGCAGACCTCCTGGCGGTGGCTACACCTTC
cdr3_aa: CASRPPGGGYTF

v_call: TRBV7-2
clone_size: .
d_call: TRBD2
j_call: TRBJ2-2
cdr3_nt: TGTGCCAGCAGCCAATCCCCCCTAGCGGCTTTCACCGGGGAGCTGTTTTTT
cdr3_aa: CASSQSPLAAFTGELFF

v_call: TRBV21-1
clone_size: .
d_call: .
j_call: TRBJ1-2
cdr3_nt: TGTGCCAGCAGACAAGGGGGCGGCTATGGCTACACCTTC
cdr3_aa: CASRQGGGYGYTF